These T cell receptor beta chains were read from a single sample in a study of T cell responses to AZD1222 COVID-19 vaccine. This table comes from immunoSEQ multiplex PCR, and its TCRdb copy is limited to in-frame clones, with some not included. The table shows about 170,000 clones, with 90% occurring only once. The sequencing used peripheral blood, collected on day 0 of AZD1222 vaccination. The receptor source for this set is an adult in good health. CDR3s include the opening cysteine and the closing phenylalanine or tryptophan. The order of the fields is V gene, D gene, J gene, clone size, CDR3 protein, CDR3 DNA. D genes are given only for firm matches. Not every row has a clone size; where given, it reads once, few, many or a size class.

v_call: TRBV3-1/TRBV3-2
d_call: NA
j_call: TRBJ2-6
clone_size: NA
cdr3_aa: CASSHPAHSLRSGANVLTF
cdr3_nt: TGTGCCAGCAGTCACCCAGCCCACAGCCTTCGCTCTGGGGCCAACGTCCTGACTTTC

v_call: TRBV6-6
d_call: NA
j_call: TRBJ1-5
clone_size: NA
cdr3_aa: CASSYPGESNQPQHF
cdr3_nt: TGTGCCAGCAGTTACCCAGGGGAATCCAATCAGCCCCAGCATTTT

v_call: TRBV11-2
d_call: NA
j_call: TRBJ2-5
clone_size: few
cdr3_aa: CASSLGVVAQETQYF
cdr3_nt: TGTGCCAGCAGCTTAGGGGTAGTGGCACAAGAGACCCAGTACTTC

v_call: TRBV4-1
d_call: NA
j_call: TRBJ1-5
clone_size: NA
cdr3_aa: CASSQHLRFGSNQPQHF
cdr3_nt: TGCGCCAGCAGCCAACATTTAAGGTTCGGTAGCAATCAGCCCCAGCATTTT

v_call: TRBV5-1
d_call: TRBD1
j_call: TRBJ1-1
clone_size: NA
cdr3_aa: CASSARTGLENTEAFF
cdr3_nt: TGCGCCAGCAGCGCCAGGACAGGGCTGGAGAACACTGAAGCTTTCTTT

v_call: TRBV7-3
d_call: NA
j_call: TRBJ1-1
clone_size: NA
cdr3_aa: CASSSSALRGSEAFF
cdr3_nt: TGTGCCAGCAGCTCCTCCGCTTTAAGGGGCTCCGAAGCTTTCTTT

v_call: TRBV19
d_call: NA
j_call: TRBJ1-5
clone_size: NA
cdr3_aa: CASSIGFQGTSNQPQHF
cdr3_nt: TGTGCCAGTAGTATAGGATTCCAGGGGACTAGCAATCAGCCCCAGCATTTT

v_call: TRBV2
d_call: NA
j_call: TRBJ2-3
clone_size: NA
cdr3_aa: CASSEHYLDTQYF
cdr3_nt: TGTGCCAGCAGTGAACACTACCTAGATACGCAGTATTTT

v_call: TRBV19
d_call: TRBD1
j_call: TRBJ2-2
clone_size: NA
cdr3_aa: CASSTQGAPTGELFF
cdr3_nt: TGTGCCAGTAGCACACAGGGGGCGCCCACCGGGGAGCTGTTTTTT

v_call: TRBV24-1
d_call: NA
j_call: TRBJ2-5
clone_size: NA
cdr3_aa: CATSDPRPNGRETQYF
cdr3_nt: TGTGCCACCAGTGACCCCAGACCCAACGGGAGAGAGACCCAGTACTTC

v_call: TRBV18
d_call: NA
j_call: TRBJ1-4
clone_size: NA
cdr3_aa: CASSPPLGQSYEKLFF
cdr3_nt: TGTGCCAGCTCACCACCCTTGGGACAAAGTTATGAAAAACTGTTTTTT

v_call: TRBV28
d_call: TRBD2
j_call: TRBJ2-5
clone_size: NA
cdr3_aa: CASSLLTVAGGQETQYF
cdr3_nt: TGTGCCAGCAGTCTCCTCACGGTAGCGGGGGGACAAGAGACCCAGTACTTC

v_call: TRBV5-4
d_call: NA
j_call: TRBJ2-5
clone_size: few
cdr3_aa: CASSRTQGSQETQYF
cdr3_nt: TGTGCCAGCAGCCGCACTCAGGGGAGCCAAGAGACCCAGTACTTC

v_call: TRBV10-3
d_call: TRBD1
j_call: TRBJ1-4
clone_size: NA
cdr3_aa: CAISERTGSRNEKLFF
cdr3_nt: TGTGCCATCAGTGAGAGGACAGGGTCACGGAATGAAAAACTGTTTTTT

v_call: TRBV28
d_call: TRBD1
j_call: TRBJ1-1
clone_size: once
cdr3_aa: CASSGTGTEAFF
cdr3_nt: TGTGCCAGCAGTGGGACAGGCACTGAAGCTTTCTTT

v_call: TRBV4-1
d_call: NA
j_call: TRBJ1-1
clone_size: NA
cdr3_aa: CASSQVHFQEAFF
cdr3_nt: TGCGCCAGCAGCCAAGTTCATTTTCAAGAAGCTTTCTTT

v_call: TRBV7-9
d_call: TRBD2
j_call: TRBJ2-2
clone_size: once
cdr3_aa: CASSPPGGEGTGELFF
cdr3_nt: TGTGCCAGCAGCCCCCCGGGGGGGGAAGGAACCGGGGAGCTGTTTTTT

v_call: TRBV12-3/TRBV12-4
d_call: NA
j_call: TRBJ2-7
clone_size: NA
cdr3_aa: CASSWGHLAGQYF
cdr3_nt: TGTGCCAGCAGCTGGGGACACCTTGCCGGGCAGTACTTC

v_call: TRBV3-1/TRBV3-2
d_call: TRBD1
j_call: TRBJ1-6
clone_size: once
cdr3_aa: CASSQWTGVDNSPLHF
cdr3_nt: TGTGCCAGCAGCCAATGGACAGGGGTGGATAATTCACCCCTCCACTTT

v_call: TRBV9
d_call: NA
j_call: TRBJ1-1
clone_size: NA
cdr3_aa: CASSVTGTTLNTEAFF
cdr3_nt: TGTGCCAGCAGCGTAACCGGGACGACGTTGAACACTGAAGCTTTCTTT

v_call: TRBV27
d_call: TRBD2
j_call: TRBJ2-1
clone_size: NA
cdr3_aa: CASKVAGGFSYNEQFF
cdr3_nt: TGTGCCAGCAAAGTAGCGGGGGGGTTCTCCTACAATGAGCAGTTCTTC

v_call: TRBV7-9
d_call: TRBD2
j_call: TRBJ2-5
clone_size: NA
cdr3_aa: CASSKTSGGRRFQETQYF
cdr3_nt: TGTGCCAGCAGCAAAACTAGCGGGGGGCGGAGATTCCAAGAGACCCAGTACTTC

v_call: TRBV6-5
d_call: NA
j_call: TRBJ2-5
clone_size: NA
cdr3_aa: CASSYAYQETQYF
cdr3_nt: TGTGCCAGCAGTTACGCGTACCAAGAGACCCAGTACTTC

v_call: TRBV27
d_call: TRBD2
j_call: TRBJ2-3
clone_size: NA
cdr3_aa: CASSRRTSGGAVPDTQYF
cdr3_nt: TGTGCCAGCAGTCGTCGGACTAGCGGGGGGGCCGTCCCAGATACGCAGTATTTT

v_call: TRBV2
d_call: NA
j_call: TRBJ2-3
clone_size: once
cdr3_aa: CASSEDPGSVGTDTQYF
cdr3_nt: TGTGCCAGCAGTGAAGATCCAGGGAGTGTAGGCACAGATACGCAGTATTTT

v_call: TRBV27
d_call: TRBD1
j_call: TRBJ1-2
clone_size: NA
cdr3_aa: CASSRTGLHGYTF
cdr3_nt: TGTGCCAGCAGTAGGACAGGTCTCCATGGCTACACCTTC

v_call: TRBV11-2
d_call: TRBD1
j_call: TRBJ1-1
clone_size: NA
cdr3_aa: CASSLNRGGGAFF
cdr3_nt: TGTGCCAGCAGCTTAAACAGGGGTGGGGGAGCTTTCTTT

v_call: TRBV6-5
d_call: TRBD2
j_call: TRBJ2-3
clone_size: NA
cdr3_aa: CASLNGGGAADTQYF
cdr3_nt: TGTGCCAGCCTTAATGGCGGGGGGGCCGCAGATACGCAGTATTTT

v_call: TRBV2
d_call: TRBD1
j_call: TRBJ1-4
clone_size: NA
cdr3_aa: CASSETGASNEKLFF
cdr3_nt: TGTGCCAGCAGTGAGACAGGGGCGTCTAATGAAAAACTGTTTTTT

v_call: TRBV7-6
d_call: NA
j_call: TRBJ2-1
clone_size: few
cdr3_aa: CASSLTGSSYNEQFF
cdr3_nt: TGTGCCAGCAGCTTAACAGGCAGCTCCTACAATGAGCAGTTCTTC

v_call: TRBV5-1
d_call: NA
j_call: TRBJ1-1
clone_size: NA
cdr3_aa: CASSPSGTSEAFF
cdr3_nt: TGCGCCAGCAGCCCGTCAGGGACCTCTGAAGCTTTCTTT

v_call: TRBV5-6
d_call: NA
j_call: TRBJ1-3
clone_size: NA
cdr3_aa: CASSYFFSGNTIYF
cdr3_nt: TGTGCCAGCAGCTATTTCTTCTCTGGAAACACCATATATTTT

v_call: TRBV18
d_call: NA
j_call: TRBJ1-1
clone_size: NA
cdr3_aa: CASSYLRGQFDTEAFF
cdr3_nt: TGTGCCAGCTCGTACCTCAGAGGTCAGTTCGACACTGAAGCTTTCTTT

v_call: TRBV29-1
d_call: NA
j_call: TRBJ1-1
clone_size: NA
cdr3_aa: CSVEVGGLNTEAFF
cdr3_nt: TGCAGCGTTGAGGTTGGGGGCTTGAACACTGAAGCTTTCTTT

v_call: TRBV7-8
d_call: TRBD2
j_call: TRBJ2-1
clone_size: NA
cdr3_aa: CASSLSGGALSYNEQFF
cdr3_nt: TGTGCCAGCAGCCTCAGCGGGGGGGCCCTCTCCTACAATGAGCAGTTCTTC

v_call: TRBV10-1
d_call: TRBD2
j_call: TRBJ2-2
clone_size: few
cdr3_aa: CASSESLTSGVDGELFF
cdr3_nt: TGCGCCAGCAGTGAATCATTGACTAGCGGGGTTGACGGGGAGCTGTTTTTT

v_call: TRBV7-9
d_call: NA
j_call: TRBJ1-6
clone_size: once
cdr3_aa: CASSPRRGNSPLHF
cdr3_nt: TGTGCCAGCAGCCCCAGGAGGGGTAATTCACCCCTCCACTTT

v_call: TRBV9
d_call: NA
j_call: TRBJ2-1
clone_size: once
cdr3_aa: CASSSWTASSYNEQFF
cdr3_nt: TGTGCCAGCAGCTCTTGGACTGCCTCCTCCTACAATGAGCAGTTCTTC

v_call: TRBV29-1
d_call: NA
j_call: TRBJ1-1
clone_size: NA
cdr3_aa: CSVAGTNSWNTEAFF
cdr3_nt: TGCAGCGTTGCGGGGACTAATAGTTGGAACACTGAAGCTTTCTTT

v_call: TRBV7-9
d_call: NA
j_call: TRBJ2-2
clone_size: NA
cdr3_aa: CASSLEGTPNTGELFF
cdr3_nt: TGTGCCAGCAGCTTAGAAGGGACTCCTAACACCGGGGAGCTGTTTTTT

v_call: TRBV12-3/TRBV12-4
d_call: TRBD1
j_call: TRBJ1-2
clone_size: NA
cdr3_aa: CASSLTGVYGYTF
cdr3_nt: TGTGCCAGCAGTTTAACAGGGGTTTATGGCTACACCTTC

v_call: TRBV2
d_call: TRBD2
j_call: TRBJ2-1
clone_size: NA
cdr3_aa: CASSSIAGGSYNEQFF
cdr3_nt: TGTGCCAGCAGTAGTATAGCGGGGGGCTCCTACAATGAGCAGTTCTTC

v_call: TRBV30
d_call: NA
j_call: TRBJ2-1
clone_size: NA
cdr3_aa: CAWSVGVSPGDEQFF
cdr3_nt: TGTGCCTGGAGTGTAGGGGTCAGTCCTGGGGATGAGCAGTTCTTC

v_call: TRBV10-3
d_call: NA
j_call: TRBJ1-6
clone_size: NA
cdr3_aa: CAVGDVGSYNSPLHF
cdr3_nt: TGTGCCGTGGGGGACGTCGGCTCCTATAATTCACCCCTCCACTTT

v_call: TRBV5-1
d_call: NA
j_call: TRBJ2-3
clone_size: NA
cdr3_aa: CASSLGTPKTDTQYF
cdr3_nt: TGCGCCAGCAGCTTGGGAACCCCAAAGACAGATACGCAGTATTTT

v_call: TRBV28
d_call: TRBD1
j_call: TRBJ2-7
clone_size: NA
cdr3_aa: CASSPGQYYEQYF
cdr3_nt: TGTGCCAGCAGCCCGGGACAGTACTACGAGCAGTACTTC

v_call: TRBV28
d_call: NA
j_call: TRBJ1-1
clone_size: NA
cdr3_aa: CASRDFPPHTINTEAFF
cdr3_nt: TGTGCCAGCAGGGATTTCCCGCCTCATACTATTAACACTGAAGCTTTCTTT

v_call: TRBV2
d_call: TRBD1
j_call: TRBJ2-5
clone_size: NA
cdr3_aa: CASRRTGLQETQYF
cdr3_nt: TGTGCCAGCAGGCGGACAGGGCTCCAAGAGACCCAGTACTTC

v_call: TRBV29-1
d_call: TRBD1
j_call: TRBJ1-3
clone_size: NA
cdr3_aa: CSVEQGASGNTIYF
cdr3_nt: TGCAGCGTTGAGCAGGGGGCCTCTGGAAACACCATATATTTT

v_call: TRBV4-1
d_call: NA
j_call: TRBJ1-6
clone_size: NA
cdr3_aa: CASSQEAVNSPLHF
cdr3_nt: TGCGCCAGCAGCCAAGAAGCGGTGAATTCACCCCTCCACTTT

v_call: TRBV6-6
d_call: NA
j_call: TRBJ2-3
clone_size: NA
cdr3_aa: CASGWGPAGTDTQYF
cdr3_nt: TGTGCCAGCGGGTGGGGGCCGGCTGGCACAGATACGCAGTATTTT

v_call: TRBV14
d_call: NA
j_call: TRBJ1-2
clone_size: NA
cdr3_aa: CASSQGAGLFYGYTF
cdr3_nt: TGTGCCAGCAGCCAAGGGGCAGGGCTTTTCTATGGCTACACCTTC

v_call: TRBV28
d_call: NA
j_call: TRBJ1-2
clone_size: NA
cdr3_aa: CASSPLIWGYTF
cdr3_nt: TGTGCCAGCAGTCCCCTGATATGGGGCTACACCTTC

v_call: TRBV6-5
d_call: NA
j_call: TRBJ1-1
clone_size: NA
cdr3_aa: CASIPEAVNTEAFF
cdr3_nt: TGTGCCAGCATCCCGGAAGCAGTGAACACTGAAGCTTTCTTT

v_call: TRBV7-8
d_call: NA
j_call: TRBJ2-1
clone_size: NA
cdr3_aa: CASSFKYPHEQFF
cdr3_nt: TGTGCCAGCAGCTTTAAGTACCCCCATGAGCAGTTCTTC